This entry features one T cell receptor (beta chain) sequence. Its antigen is currently not known. No per-base quality is available; no much larger clone lies one base away. The listed sequencing device is Illumina HiSeq 1500. TCRdb reprocessed the public reads (quality trimming at Q25 with fastp, clone calling with MiXCR) and kept in-frame beta chains. Records with the same CDR3 protein are collapsed into one entry carrying the most frequent genes and DNA. Across this sample there are roughly 730,000 distinct CDR3 sequences, with roughly 33% seen only once. Together, the top ten hold 18% of the sample. Taken from the germline V gene, the CDR1 and CDR2 loops are SNHLY and FYNNEI. Trimming at the junction amounts to 6 bases on V and 0 bases on J, and the germline ends lie 11 bases apart. The CDR3, cysteine through phenylalanine, is 14 amino acids long. Solely the CDR3 DNA is kept, with 42 bases framed from the first base.

This entry comes from a study of T cell repertoires in cytomegalovirus infection (dated by TCRdb to about 2019). At the level of the whole study: Recently identified HLA-C-restricted CMV epitopes, whose presentation resists viral immunomodulation, were targeted by peptide stimulations together with well-studied HLA-B-restricted epitopes. Because public TCR beta signatures pointed to carriage of CMV infection together with the matching HLA type, the HLA type of each donor mattered for the analysis. Points the paper makes about the study in general: The ex vivo response was dominated by HLA-C-restricted CMV-specific TCR beta clonotypes, which also provided the single most frequent clonotype in two of eight donors. Carriers of CMV infection plus the relevant HLA type were discriminated by the cumulative frequency of public TCR beta family members in the study cohort and in an independent roughly 380-donor cohort.

The treatment or condition tag for this specimen amounts to: in vitro stimulation with specific CMV peptide epitopes to enrich CMV-specific T cells. This receptor was taken from a human donor in good health (CMV status not recorded). Some clones in this sample may be carry-over from other donors' samples. The sample consisted of cultured PBMCs, taken from culture after CMV antigen stimulation. In this chain, TRBV2 is recombined with TRBJ1-2; D gene: possibly TRBD1, on 6 matching bases. The DNA sequence is TGTGCCAGCAGATATAGGGACACTAACTATGGCTACACCTTC. Translated, this gives CASRYRDTNYGYTF.